The 27 T cell receptor beta chains below all came from one sample that was sequenced in a study of blood T cell repertoires in COVID-19. The data were produced by immunoSEQ multiplex PCR, yet TCRdb's version contains in-frame clones alone and is incomplete. The table has about 280,000 clones, around 88% seen once. Sequences were obtained from PBMCs or T cells enriched from blood (not recorded which). These receptors were collected from a woman between 40 and 50 years old who had recovered from COVID-19.

The chain links TRBV14 to TRBJ2-2; 10 bases agree with TRBD2. CDR3 length: 17 residues. The trim removed 4 bases at V and 5 bases at J, leaving 10 bases unmatched. Germline values: CDR1 SGHDN, CDR2 FVKESK. CDR3: CASSLLLLAGETGELFF. The CDR3, as DNA: TGTGCCAGCAGCCTTTTACTTCTAGCGGGAGAGACCGGGGAGCTGTTTTTT.

The chain has TRBV4-1 and TRBJ1-2; unclear D gene. Germline V CDR1 and CDR2: MGHRA, YSYEKL. Between the trimmed V and J ends, which lost 0 bases and 5 bases, there was a span of 13 bases. This CDR3 is built from 15 residues. The CDR3 here is CASSQDVRVAYGYTF. The DNA for the CDR3 is TGCGCCAGCAGCCAAGATGTGAGGGTTGCATATGGCTACACCTTC.

V gene TRBV20-1 combines with J gene TRBJ2-7; D remains ambiguous. The CDR3 is made up of 11 amino acids. The V end was cut by 3 bases, the J end by 3 bases, with 6 bases between. Germline V gene data show CDR1 as DFQATT and CDR2 as SNEGSKA (reference sequence). CDR3 amino acids: CSARAVYEQYF. The DNA for the CDR3 is TGCAGTGCTAGGGCGGTCTACGAGCAGTACTTC.

This clone appeared once. The same CDR3 is also encoded by other DNA sequences in this sample. The chain is built from TRBV9 and TRBJ1-1; no definite D call. The length of the CDR3 is 14 residues. The V and J ends lost 1 base and 2 bases respectively, with 9 bases between them. Germline values: CDR1 SGDLS, CDR2 YYNGEE. The CDR3 nucleotides are TGTGCCAGCAGCGTAAGCGGAGATAACACTGAAGCTTTCTTT. This sequence encodes CASSVSGDNTEAFF.

The chain uses TRBV10-3 and TRBJ2-7; 7 bases are shared with TRBD2. Germline CDR1 ENHRY, CDR2 SYGVKD. This CDR3 is built from 15 residues. The junction had 12 bases not matched to a gene; V was cut back by 10 bases and J by 0 bases. CDR3 region: CATTISPGGSYEQYF. CDR3 in DNA: TGTGCCACCACAATCTCTCCGGGAGGCTCCTACGAGCAGTACTTC.

The chain has TRBV7-2 and TRBJ2-7; TRBD2 aligns across 9 bases. This CDR3 comprises 16 residues. V was clipped by 1 base and J by 2 bases; unmatched bases: 6. Germline V lookup: CDR1 SGHTA, CDR2 FQGNSA. The CDR3 reads CASSLDGAGGPYEQYF. In DNA form, the CDR3 reads TGTGCCAGCAGCTTAGATGGAGCGGGAGGTCCCTACGAGCAGTACTTC. Using reference TRBV7-2 and TRBJ2-7 for the parts outside the CDR3, the full variable domain is GAGVSQSPSNKVTEKGKDVELRCDPISGHTALYWYRQSLGQGLEFLIYFQGNSAPDKSGLPSDRFSAERTGGSVSTLTIQRTQQEDSAVYLCASSLDGAGGPYEQYFGPGTRLTVT.

Points on this clone: Other DNA sequences in the sample encode the same CDR3. This rearrangement joins TRBV2 to TRBJ1-2; TRBD1 agrees at 8 bases. The junction had 5 bases not matched to a gene; V was cut back by 6 bases and J by 8 bases. The CDR3 is 12 amino acids. CDR1 and CDR2 from the germline V gene are SNHLY and FYNNEI. This CDR3 is CASRTGGGGYTF. CDR3 nucleotides: TGTGCCAGCAGAACAGGGGGAGGAGGCTACACCTTC.

This chain links TRBV28 with TRBJ2-2; 8 bases match TRBD1. This CDR3 contains 17 residues. From germline, CDR1 is MDHEN and CDR2 SYDVKM. V gave up 7 bases and J gave up 6 bases; unmatched junction bases: 16. CDR3 sequence: CASKQPQGRGRPGELFF. CDR3 DNA: TGTGCCAGCAAACAACCGCAGGGCAGGGGGCGCCCCGGGGAGCTGTTTTTT.

The genes are TRBV3-1 (or the pseudogene TRBV3-2) and TRBJ1-1; 9 bases line up with TRBD1. The CDR3 sequence is 18 residues long. Germline lookup yields CDR1 LGHDT and CDR2 YNNKEL (reference sequence). V was pared by 3 bases and J by 5 bases, with 16 bases of the junction left unmatched. The chain's CDR3 is CASSHLGLFSDRGTEAFF. For the CDR3, the DNA is TGTGCCAGCAGCCATCTGGGATTGTTTTCGGACAGGGGAACTGAAGCTTTCTTT.

This clone appeared a few times. This chain joins TRBV6-5 and TRBJ2-1, with 12 bases that match TRBD2. Unmatched junction bases numbered 0, after V lost 1 base and J lost 5 bases. The CDR3 loop spans 15 amino acids. Germline V gene lookup returns CDR1 MNHEY and CDR2 SVGAGI. The CDR3 DNA sequence: TGTGCCAGCAGTTACTGGACTAGCGGGGACAATGAGCAGTTCTTC. Translating gives CASSYWTSGDNEQFF.

The CDR3 protein is CASSPGTGIADTQYF. The CDR3 DNA reads as TGTGCCAGCAGTCCCGGGACAGGGATCGCGGATACGCAGTATTTT. This chain connects TRBV27 to TRBJ2-3; 9 bases are shared with TRBD1. V shed 5 bases and J 6 bases; nucleotides not matched to a gene: 9. This CDR3 has 15 amino acids. Germline V gene sequence: CDR1 MNHEY, CDR2 SMNVEV (reference sequence).

The chain carries TRBV6-6 and TRBJ2-7, with 8 bases matching TRBD1. The CDR3 covers 14 residues. The germline CDR1 and CDR2 sequences are MNHNY and SVGAGI (reference sequence). The J segment lost 2 bases and the V segment lost 8 bases, leaving 8 bases of the junction unmatched. The CDR3 is CASGRGTGAYEQYF. The CDR3 DNA reads TGTGCCAGCGGTAGAGGGACAGGCGCCTACGAGCAGTACTTC.

The J gene is TRBJ1-5, the V gene TRBV9, with TRBD1 matching over 7 bases. The CDR3 is 14 residues long. Germline V CDR1 and CDR2: SGDLS, YYNGEE. V lost 2 bases to trimming and J lost 4 bases; unmatched junction nucleotides: 3. CDR3 in DNA: TGTGCCAGCAGCGTGGGGACAGAAAATCAGCCCCAGCATTTT. Its protein is CASSVGTENQPQHF.

This clone was found a few times. The gene calls are TRBV10-3 and TRBJ1-1; 10 bases agree with TRBD1. Germline trimming cut 3 bases from V and 1 base from J; bases unmatched to any gene: 5. The CDR3 spans 16 residues. The V gene's germline CDR1 is ENHRY and CDR2 SYGVKD. The CDR3 DNA reads as TGTGCCATCAGTGAAAGACAGGGGGCAGGGAACACTGAAGCTTTCTTT. Translated, it gives CAISERQGAGNTEAFF.

This chain joins TRBV6-2 or TRBV6-3 and TRBJ2-2, with TRBD2 matching 8 bases. Germline-derived CDR1 and CDR2 are MNHEY and SVGEGT. This CDR3 spans 19 amino acids. The V gene end was trimmed by 6 bases and the J gene end by 0 bases; junction bases not matched to a gene: 15. The CDR3, as DNA: TGTGCCAGCAGCGATCCGGGACTAGTTACTCCCCCGAACACCGGGGAGCTGTTTTTT. It codes for CASSDPGLVTPPNTGELFF.

V usage is TRBV7-2 and J usage is TRBJ2-2; 12 nucleotides align to TRBD2. J gave up 4 bases and V 4 bases, and 7 bases lay outside the gene matches. Looked up from germline, CDR1 is SGHTA and CDR2 is FQGNSA. There are 17 residues in the CDR3. CDR3 sequence: CASSSELAGGLTGELFF. The CDR3 bases are TGTGCCAGCAGCTCCGAACTAGCGGGAGGCCTCACCGGGGAGCTGTTTTTT.

In its sample, this clone was seen once. The chain employs TRBV29-1 and TRBJ2-5; D may be TRBD2 (5 bases). Germline loops: CDR1 SQVTM, CDR2 ANQGSEA. Trimming removed 6 bases from V and 2 bases from J, with 13 bases in between. This CDR3 region has 13 residues. The CDR3 protein is CSVVAFFQETQYF. CDR3 nucleotides: TGCAGCGTGGTAGCGTTCTTTCAAGAGACCCAGTACTTC. Full variable domain (outside the CDR3, taken from reference TRBV29-1 and TRBJ2-5): SAVISQKPSRDICQRGTSLTIQCQVDSQVTMMFWYRQQPGQSLTLIATANQGSEATYESGFVIDKFPISRPNLTFSTLTVSNMSPEDSSIYLCSVVAFFQETQYFGPGTRLLVL.

This clone turned up a few times. The chain has TRBV19 and TRBJ1-4; 9 nucleotides match TRBD1. CDR1 and CDR2 from the germline V gene are LNHDA and SQIVND (reference sequence). The CDR3 totals 14 residues. V shed 4 bases and J 7 bases; nucleotides not matched to a gene: 4. DNA for the CDR3: TGTGCCAGTAGTAAGGGACAGGGTGGTGAAAAACTGTTTTTT. This translates into CASSKGQGGEKLFF.

This chain uses TRBV30 with TRBJ1-6, with D unresolved. Trimming shortened V by 4 bases and J by 10 bases, and 11 bases separated the two germline ends. There are 12 residues in the CDR3. Per germline, CDR1 GTSNPN and CDR2 SVGIG (reference sequence). In nucleotides, the CDR3 is TGTGCCTGGAACAAGGACTCGTCACCCCTCCACTTT. Amino acids: CAWNKDSSPLHF.

The chain recombines TRBV27 with TRBJ1-1, with a tentative D call TRBD1 (5 bases). Per the germline V gene, CDR1 is MNHEY and CDR2 is SMNVEV (reference sequence). V was clipped by 3 bases and J by 1 base, with 9 bases between them. The CDR3 length is 14 residues. In nucleotides, the CDR3 is TGTGCCAGCAGTTTTAGGGGCGAGAACACTGAAGCTTTCTTT. It translates to CASSFRGENTEAFF.

The chain combines TRBV13 with TRBJ2-1, with TRBD2 matching 15 bases. Per the germline V gene, CDR1 is PRHDT and CDR2 is FYEKMQ (reference sequence). Losses at the gene ends were 5 bases for V and 12 bases for J; bases not matched to a gene: 5. The CDR3 runs to 14 residues. DNA of the CDR3: TGTGCCAGCAGCCCGGGACTAGCGGGAGGATCGCAGTTCTTC. It is translated as CASSPGLAGGSQFF. The full variable domain, rest sourced from reference TRBV13 and TRBJ2-1, is AAGVIQSPRHLIKEKRETATLKCYPIPRHDTVYWYQQGPGQDPQFLISFYEKMQSDKGSIPDRFSAQQFSDYHSELNMSSLELGDSALYFCASSPGLAGGSQFFGPGTRLTVL.

CDR3 sequence: CASSLALGSSYNSPLHF. The CDR3 DNA follows: TGTGCCAGCAGCCTAGCTCTTGGGAGCTCCTATAATTCACCCCTCCACTTT. The chain combines TRBV28 with TRBJ1-6; D gene uncertain. Trimming stripped 6 bases from V and 0 bases from J, with 15 bases between. The germline V gene encodes CDR1 MDHEN and CDR2 SYDVKM. CDR3 length equals 17 residues.

The gene calls are TRBV11-3 and TRBJ1-4; D might be TRBD1 (6 bases). The length of the CDR3 is 16 residues. The V end was cut by 5 bases, the J end by 4 bases, with 17 bases between. The germline CDR1 and CDR2 sequences are SGHNT and YENEEA. CDR3 DNA sequence: TGTGCCAGCAGCCCAACCAGGACAGCAGATAATGAAAAACTGTTTTTT. Amino acids: CASSPTRTADNEKLFF.

The chain links TRBV2 to TRBJ2-1; D is unclear. The CDR3 covers 10 residues. The germline V gene encodes CDR1 SNHLY and CDR2 FYNNEI. V was cut by 6 bases and J by 5 bases, with 2 bases left in between. The CDR3: CASSNNEQFF. For the CDR3, the DNA is TGTGCCAGCAGCAACAATGAGCAGTTCTTC.

In the case of this clone: One junction end disagrees with the germline gene, perhaps due to a read error. V and J are TRBV7-7 and TRBJ2-7; TRBD2 matches 10 bases. This CDR3 comprises 17 residues. The germline CDR1 and CDR2 sequences are SSHAT and FNYEAQ (reference sequence). The CDR3 DNA reads TGTGCTAGCAGCTTAGCCGGGACTAGCGCCAACTCCTACGAGCAGTACTTC. Translation gives CASSLAGTSANSYEQYF. Full variable domain (missing parts from reference TRBV7-7 and TRBJ2-7): GAGVSQSPRYKVTKRGQDVTLRCDPISSHATLYWYQQALGQGPEFLTYFNYEAQPDKSGLPSDRFSAERPEGSISTLTIQRTEQRDSAMYRCASSLAGTSANSYEQYFGPGTRLTVT.

This clone came up a few times. The CDR3 nucleotides read TGTGCCAGCAGACTCGGGACAGGAACCGAGCAGTACTTC. Encoded protein: CASRLGTGTEQYF. This sequence joins TRBV27 and TRBJ2-7; 8 bases map to TRBD1. This CDR3 region has 13 residues. The germline CDR1 and CDR2 sequences are MNHEY and SMNVEV (reference sequence). Trimming removed 6 bases from V and 6 bases from J; junction bases left unmatched: 7.

This clone was counted a few times. The rearrangement joins TRBV5-8 to TRBJ2-1; D is possibly TRBD2 (6 bases). V lost 4 bases to trimming and J lost 8 bases, with 19 bases between them. The length of the CDR3 is 15 residues. Germline CDR1 reads SGHTS; CDR2 reads YDEGEE. The CDR3, as DNA: TGTGCCAGCAGCCTCGGTGGGGCGGGACGCGATGAGCAGTTCTTC. Amino acids: CASSLGGAGRDEQFF.